The 15 T cell receptor beta chains below all came from one sample that was sequenced in a study of blood T cell repertoires in COVID-19. TCRdb keeps only in-frame clones here, not all; method: immunoSEQ multiplex PCR. Counted here are hundreds of thousands of clones, over 75% occurring once; the ten biggest clones make up more than 2%. Sequenced sample: PBMCs or T cells enriched from blood (not recorded which). These receptors originate from a woman in her thirties or forties with acute COVID-19.

The V gene is TRBV5-1, the J gene TRBJ1-3; 8 nucleotides align to TRBD1. V shed 3 bases, J shed 9 bases, and the junction held 11 bases outside the gene matches. This CDR3 contains 15 residues. Germline CDR1 and CDR2: SGHRS and YFSETQ. The CDR3 DNA follows: TGCGCCAGCAGCTCCGGGACAGGTGCTTTGGCCACCATATATTTT. Protein sequence: CASSSGTGALATIYF.

This sequence joins TRBV11-3 and TRBJ2-1; 9 nucleotides align to TRBD1. V shed 0 bases, J shed 1 base, and the junction held 1 base outside the gene matches. The CDR3 has 16 residues. Germline CDR1 SGHNT, CDR2 YENEEA. CDR3 in amino acids: CASSLEGTGSYNEQFF. CDR3 nucleotide sequence: TGTGCCAGCAGCTTAGAAGGGACAGGGTCCTACAATGAGCAGTTCTTC.

The sample holds a few counts of this clone. J is TRBJ2-7 and V is TRBV19; D may be TRBD2 (6 bases). This CDR3 has 13 residues. From germline, CDR1 is LNHDA and CDR2 SQIVND (reference sequence). V dropped 6 bases and J dropped 3 bases, with 12 bases sitting between them. The CDR3 sequence: CASSRDSNYEQYF. CDR3 in DNA: TGTGCCAGTAGCCGGGACTCCAACTACGAGCAGTACTTC.

V and J are TRBV28 and TRBJ1-1; D unclear. V lost 6 bases, J lost 9 bases, and 11 bases lay in between. The CDR3 sequence is 11 residues long. Germline assignment: CDR1 MDHEN and CDR2 SYDVKM. The CDR3 coding sequence is TGTGCCAGCAGGACAACCCTGAAAGCTTTCTTT. Translating gives CASRTTLKAFF.

Details on this clone: Other DNA sequences in this specimen translate into the identical CDR3. The chain uses TRBV19 and TRBJ1-1; TRBD1 matches at 8 bases. There are 14 residues in the CDR3. Trimming took 4 bases from V and 1 from J; bases not matched to a gene: 2. Germline CDR1 and CDR2: LNHDA and SQIVND (reference sequence). The CDR3 DNA sequence: TGTGCCAGTAGTAGGGACAGGAGGAACACTGAAGCTTTCTTT. It yields the protein CASSRDRRNTEAFF.

The gene calls are TRBV2 and TRBJ2-3, with 10 bases aligning to TRBD2. The trim removed 1 base at V and 5 bases at J, leaving 9 bases unmatched. The germline CDR1 and CDR2 sequences are SNHLY and FYNNEI. CDR3 length: 17 amino acids. CDR3 sequence (DNA): TGTGCCAGCAGTGAAGACCTTAGCGGGGGGTACGGAGATACGCAGTATTTT. It codes for CASSEDLSGGYGDTQYF.

This chain joins TRBV7-7 and TRBJ1-2; maybe TRBD1 (5 bases). Trimming removed 5 bases from V and 8 bases from J, with 15 bases in between. Germline V CDR1 and CDR2: SSHAT, FNYEAQ (reference sequence). The CDR3 loop spans 13 amino acids. The CDR3 here is CASSEPGFGGYTF. Here the CDR3 DNA reads TGTGCCAGCAGCGAACCAGGGTTCGGGGGCTACACCTTC. Supplemented by reference TRBV7-7 and TRBJ1-2, the full variable domain reads GAGVSQSPRYKVTKRGQDVTLRCDPISSHATLYWYQQALGQGPEFLTYFNYEAQPDKSGLPSDRFSAERPEGSISTLTIQRTEQRDSAMYRCASSEPGFGGYTFGSGTRLTVV.

To note about this clone: The sample has other DNA sequences that encode this CDR3 too. The J gene is TRBJ2-7, the V gene TRBV18; TRBD1 is a possible D gene (5 bases). Deletions cut 2 bases from V and 1 base from J, with 6 bases between. There are 13 residues in the CDR3. The germline CDR1 and CDR2 sequences are KGHSH and LQKENI. The CDR3 is CASSPSGSYEQYF. CDR3 coding DNA: TGTGCCAGCTCACCATCAGGGTCCTACGAGCAGTACTTC.

With regard to this clone: The sample has other DNA sequences that encode this CDR3 too. This sequence joins TRBV5-1 and TRBJ1-2; D is undetermined. There are 14 residues in the CDR3. Trimming removed 0 bases from V and 2 bases from J, with 8 bases in between. CDR1 and CDR2 (germline): SGHRS, YFSETQ. This CDR3 reads CASSLGQANYGYTF. DNA of the CDR3: TGCGCCAGCAGCTTGGGGCAGGCCAACTATGGCTACACCTTC.

This clone appeared once. The gene calls are TRBV27 and TRBJ2-7; the match to TRBD1 covers 7 bases. This CDR3 region has 15 residues. The ends lost 5 bases at V and 6 bases at J; junction bases unmatched: 13. Germline values: CDR1 MNHEY, CDR2 SMNVEV (reference sequence). CDR3 loop: CASSPRQGVIVEQYF. CDR3 bases: TGTGCCAGCAGTCCTCGACAGGGAGTTATAGTCGAGCAGTACTTC.

This sequence joins TRBV5-1 and TRBJ1-2; TRBD1 is a possible D gene (5 bases). V lost 0 bases, J lost 0 bases, and 9 bases lay in between. The V gene's germline CDR1 is SGHRS and CDR2 YFSETQ. The CDR3 covers 15 residues. CDR3 DNA sequence: TGCGCCAGCAGCTTGGTACCACAGGCTAACTATGGCTACACCTTC. Its protein product is CASSLVPQANYGYTF.

This clone is a singleton in its sample. This chain joins TRBV10-3 and TRBJ1-1; 8 nucleotides agree with TRBD1. V was pared by 6 bases and J by 0 bases, with 6 bases of the junction left unmatched. The germline gives CDR1 ENHRY, CDR2 SYGVKD. The CDR3 contains 15 residues. Written as DNA, the CDR3 is TGTGCCATCAGGAACCGACAGGGGTTGAACACTGAAGCTTTCTTT. Translation gives CAIRNRQGLNTEAFF.

The chain carries TRBV21-1 and TRBJ1-3. TRBV21-1 is classified as a pseudogene. This CDR3 spans 13 amino acids. The CDR3 spells CASSKAREADGYF. CDR3 DNA sequence: TGTGCCAGCAGCAAAGCAAGGGAGGCGGACGGATATTTT.

The sample holds one count of this clone. The chain has TRBV2 and TRBJ2-1, with D perhaps matching TRBD2 (5 bases). The V gene's germline CDR1 is SNHLY and CDR2 FYNNEI. This CDR3 contains 13 residues. V lost 2 bases to trimming and J lost 7 bases, with 9 bases between them. The CDR3 DNA is TGTGCCAGCAGTGAAAGGACGGGAAATGAGCAGTTCTTC. Protein product: CASSERTGNEQFF.

About this clone: An end of the junction does not agree with germline; a read error may underlie this. The V gene is TRBV3-1 (or the pseudogene TRBV3-2), the J gene TRBJ2-1; tentative D call: TRBD1 (5 bases). In germline, CDR1 is LGHDT, CDR2 YNNKEL (reference sequence). This CDR3 is built from 14 residues. CDR3 sequence: CASSQEAGRKARIF. The CDR3 DNA sequence: TGTGCCAGCAGCCAAGAGGCAGGGCGCAAGGCCAGGATCTTC.